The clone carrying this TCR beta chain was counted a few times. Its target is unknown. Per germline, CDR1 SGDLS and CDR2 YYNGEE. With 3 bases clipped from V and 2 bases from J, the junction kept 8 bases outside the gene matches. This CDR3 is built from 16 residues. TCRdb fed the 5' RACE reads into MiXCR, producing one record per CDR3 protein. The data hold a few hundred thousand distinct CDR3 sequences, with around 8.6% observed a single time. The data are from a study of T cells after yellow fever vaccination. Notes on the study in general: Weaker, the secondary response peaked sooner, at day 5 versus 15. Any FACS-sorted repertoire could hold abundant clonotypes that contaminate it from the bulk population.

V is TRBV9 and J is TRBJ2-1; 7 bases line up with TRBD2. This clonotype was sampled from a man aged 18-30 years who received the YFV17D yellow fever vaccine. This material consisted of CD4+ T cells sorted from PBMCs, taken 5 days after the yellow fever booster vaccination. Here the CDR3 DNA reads TGTGCCAGCAGCGAGACCCCTAGCGGTGCCTACAATGAGCAGTTCTTC. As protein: CASSETPSGAYNEQFF.